This T cell receptor beta chain was sequenced during a study of cytomegalovirus exposure and HLA in healthy donors. Whole-study results and caveats: It was only CMV serostatus that was available as immune exposure information. One variant, a missense change in DCLRE1C, was linked in a later analysis to TCR beta V- and J-gene trimming. Reportedly, TCR beta sequences accurately predicted HLA-A and HLA-B alleles in most subjects.

The germline gives CDR1 SGHNT, CDR2 YYREEE (reference sequence). The V end was cut by 3 bases, the J end by 8 bases, with 17 bases between. The CDR3 covers 14 residues. Of note for this clone: Its antigen is as yet unknown.

Researchers ran the PCR with 60 Vbeta and 13 Jbeta primers. The repertoire was sequenced with immunoSEQ multiplex PCR; TCRdb's copy has only in-frame clones and lacks some. The repertoire holds roughly 180,000 clones, with under 80% as singletons. The chain couples TRBV5-4 to TRBJ1-1; D is unclear. The sample comprised PBMCs. This TCR was sampled from a woman aged 45-59 years in good health and CMV-seropositive. CDR3 bases: TGTGCCAGCAGCTCGGAGCGAGACTTCGGCGAAGCTTTCTTT. This encodes CASSSERDFGEAFF.